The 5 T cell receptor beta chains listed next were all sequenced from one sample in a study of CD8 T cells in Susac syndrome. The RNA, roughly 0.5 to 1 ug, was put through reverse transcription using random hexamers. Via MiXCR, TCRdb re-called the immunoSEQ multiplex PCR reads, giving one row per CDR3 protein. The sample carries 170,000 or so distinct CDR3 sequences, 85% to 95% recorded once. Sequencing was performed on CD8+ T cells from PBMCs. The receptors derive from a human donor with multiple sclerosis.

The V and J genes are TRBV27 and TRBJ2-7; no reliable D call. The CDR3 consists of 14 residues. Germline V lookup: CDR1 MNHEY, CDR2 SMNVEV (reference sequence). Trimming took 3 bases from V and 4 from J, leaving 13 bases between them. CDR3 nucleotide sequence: TGTGCCAGCAGTTTGTCCGGGTACTTATACGAGCAGTACTTC. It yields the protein CASSLSGYLYEQYF.

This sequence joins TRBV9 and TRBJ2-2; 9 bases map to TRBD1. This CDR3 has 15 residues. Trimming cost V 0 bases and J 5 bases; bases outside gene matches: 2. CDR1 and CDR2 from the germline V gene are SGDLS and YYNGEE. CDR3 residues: CASSVEDRGTGELFF. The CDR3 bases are TGTGCCAGCAGCGTAGAGGACAGGGGTACCGGGGAGCTGTTTTTT.

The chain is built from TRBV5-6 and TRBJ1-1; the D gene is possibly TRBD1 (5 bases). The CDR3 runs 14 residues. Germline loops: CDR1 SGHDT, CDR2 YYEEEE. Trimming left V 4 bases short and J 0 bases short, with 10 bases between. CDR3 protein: CASSEAGMNTEAFF. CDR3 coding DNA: TGTGCCAGCAGCGAGGCAGGGATGAACACTGAAGCTTTCTTT. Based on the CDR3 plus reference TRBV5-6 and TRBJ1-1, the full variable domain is DAGVTQSPTHLIKTRGQQVTLRCSPKSGHDTVSWYQQALGQGPQFIFQYYEEEERQRGNFPDRFSGHQFPNYSSELNVNALLLGDSALYLCASSEAGMNTEAFFGQGTRLTVV.

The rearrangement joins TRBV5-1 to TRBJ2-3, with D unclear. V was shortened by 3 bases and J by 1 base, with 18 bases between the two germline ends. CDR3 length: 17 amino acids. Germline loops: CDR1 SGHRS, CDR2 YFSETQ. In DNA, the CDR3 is TGCGCCAGCAGCTCCCAAGACGCGCGATTGGGCACAGATACGCAGTATTTT. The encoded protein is CASSSQDARLGTDTQYF.

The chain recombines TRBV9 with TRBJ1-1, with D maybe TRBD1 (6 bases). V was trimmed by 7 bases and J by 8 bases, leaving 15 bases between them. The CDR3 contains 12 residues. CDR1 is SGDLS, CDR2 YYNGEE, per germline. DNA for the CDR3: TGTGCCAGCGGGGGGCCGGAACCGGAAGCTTTCTTT. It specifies CASGGPEPEAFF.